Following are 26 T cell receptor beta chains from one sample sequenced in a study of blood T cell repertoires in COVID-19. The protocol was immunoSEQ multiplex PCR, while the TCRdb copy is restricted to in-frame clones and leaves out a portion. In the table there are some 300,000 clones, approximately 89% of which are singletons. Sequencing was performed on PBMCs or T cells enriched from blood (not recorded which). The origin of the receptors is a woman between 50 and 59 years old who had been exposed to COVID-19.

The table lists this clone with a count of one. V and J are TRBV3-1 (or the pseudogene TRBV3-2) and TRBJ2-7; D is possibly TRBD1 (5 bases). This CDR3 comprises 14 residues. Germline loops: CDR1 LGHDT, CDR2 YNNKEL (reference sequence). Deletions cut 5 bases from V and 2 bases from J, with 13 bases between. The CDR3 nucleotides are TGTGCCAGCAGCGAGTGGCAGGGCCCCTACGAGCAGTACTTC. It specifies CASSEWQGPYEQYF.

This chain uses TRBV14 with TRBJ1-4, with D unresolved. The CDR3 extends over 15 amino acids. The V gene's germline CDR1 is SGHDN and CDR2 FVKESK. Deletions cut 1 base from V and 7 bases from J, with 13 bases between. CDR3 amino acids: CASSQGAGIGEKLFF. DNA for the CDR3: TGTGCCAGCAGCCAAGGGGCCGGGATTGGTGAAAAACTGTTTTTT.

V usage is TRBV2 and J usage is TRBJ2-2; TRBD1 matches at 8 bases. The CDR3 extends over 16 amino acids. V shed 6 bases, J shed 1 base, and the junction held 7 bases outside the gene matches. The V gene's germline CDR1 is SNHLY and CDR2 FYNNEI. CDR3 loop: CASRETGTGNTGELFF. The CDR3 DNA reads TGTGCCAGCAGAGAGACCGGGACAGGGAACACCGGGGAGCTGTTTTTT.

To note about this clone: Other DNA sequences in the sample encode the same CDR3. CDR3 amino acids: CASSAGQGGYEQYF. CDR3 coding DNA: TGTGCCAGCAGCGCAGGACAGGGTGGGTACGAGCAGTACTTC. This rearrangement joins TRBV5-4 to TRBJ2-7; 8 nucleotides line up with TRBD1. The length of the CDR3 is 14 residues. CDR1 SGHNT and CDR2 YYREEE come from the germline V gene (reference sequence). V shed 4 bases, J shed 4 bases, and the junction held 7 bases outside the gene matches.

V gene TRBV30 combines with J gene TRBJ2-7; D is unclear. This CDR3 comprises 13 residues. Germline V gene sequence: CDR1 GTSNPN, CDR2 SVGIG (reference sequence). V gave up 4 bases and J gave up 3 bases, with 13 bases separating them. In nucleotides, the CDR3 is TGTGCCTGGAACCCTCGTAGAGACTACGAGCAGTACTTC. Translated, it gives CAWNPRRDYEQYF.

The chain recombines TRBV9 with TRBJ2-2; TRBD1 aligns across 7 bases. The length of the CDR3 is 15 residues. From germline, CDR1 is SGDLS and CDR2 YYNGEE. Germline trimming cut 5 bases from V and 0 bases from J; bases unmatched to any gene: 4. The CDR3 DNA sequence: TGTGCCAGCAGACCAGACAGGGCGAACACCGGGGAGCTGTTTTTT. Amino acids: CASRPDRANTGELFF. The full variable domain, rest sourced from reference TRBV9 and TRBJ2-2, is DSGVTQTPKHLITATGQRVTLRCSPRSGDLSVYWYQQSLDQGLQFLIQYYNGEERAKGNILERFSAQQFPDLHSELNLSSLELGDSALYFCASRPDRANTGELFFGEGSRLTVL.

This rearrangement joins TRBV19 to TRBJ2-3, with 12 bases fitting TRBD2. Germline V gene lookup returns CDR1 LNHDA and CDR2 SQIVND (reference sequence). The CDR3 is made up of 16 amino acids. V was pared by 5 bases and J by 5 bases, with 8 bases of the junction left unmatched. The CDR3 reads CASSAGLAGFGDTQYF. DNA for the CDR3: TGTGCCAGTAGTGCCGGACTAGCGGGGTTCGGAGATACGCAGTATTTT.

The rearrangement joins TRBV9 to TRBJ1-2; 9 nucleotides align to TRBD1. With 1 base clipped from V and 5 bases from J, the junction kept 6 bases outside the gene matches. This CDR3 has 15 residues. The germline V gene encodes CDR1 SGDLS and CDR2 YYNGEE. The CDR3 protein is CASSVLGTGYYGYTF. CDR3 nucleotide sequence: TGTGCCAGCAGCGTATTAGGGACAGGGTATTATGGCTACACCTTC.

CDR3 residues: CATQEVRGADPGSTDTQYF. Written as DNA, the CDR3 is TGTGCCACCCAGGAGGTGCGGGGGGCCGATCCCGGGAGCACAGATACGCAGTATTTT. This chain links TRBV11-2 with TRBJ2-3; 8 bases align to TRBD2. CDR1 SGHAT and CDR2 FQNNGV come from the germline V gene. CDR3 length equals 19 residues. With V trimmed by 10 bases and J by 0 bases, 21 bases remained unmatched.

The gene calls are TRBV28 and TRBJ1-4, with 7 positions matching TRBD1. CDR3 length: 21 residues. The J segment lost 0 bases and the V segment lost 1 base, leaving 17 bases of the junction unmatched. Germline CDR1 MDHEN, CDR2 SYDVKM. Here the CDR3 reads CASSLFETRGQGVATNEKLFF. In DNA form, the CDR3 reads TGTGCCAGCAGTTTATTTGAGACGCGTGGGCAGGGGGTTGCAACTAATGAAAAACTGTTTTTT.

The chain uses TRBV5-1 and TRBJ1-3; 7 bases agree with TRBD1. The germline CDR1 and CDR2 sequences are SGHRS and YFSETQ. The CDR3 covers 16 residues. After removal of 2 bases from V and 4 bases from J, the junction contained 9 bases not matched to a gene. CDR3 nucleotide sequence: TGCGCCAGCAGCTTAGATGACAGGGCGTCAGGAAACACCATATATTTT. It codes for CASSLDDRASGNTIYF.

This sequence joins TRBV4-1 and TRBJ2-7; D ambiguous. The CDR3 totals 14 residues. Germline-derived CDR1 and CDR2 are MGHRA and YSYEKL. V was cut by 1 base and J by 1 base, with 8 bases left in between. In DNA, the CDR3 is TGCGCCAGCAGCCAAGTACAATCATCCTACGAGCAGTACTTC. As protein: CASSQVQSSYEQYF.

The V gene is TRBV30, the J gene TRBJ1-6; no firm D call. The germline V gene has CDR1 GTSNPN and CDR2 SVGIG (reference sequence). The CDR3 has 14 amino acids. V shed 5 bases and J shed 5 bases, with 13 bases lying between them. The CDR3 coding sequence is TGTGCCTGGGGGCGAGGGATCGATAATTCACCCCTCCACTTT. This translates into CAWGRGIDNSPLHF.

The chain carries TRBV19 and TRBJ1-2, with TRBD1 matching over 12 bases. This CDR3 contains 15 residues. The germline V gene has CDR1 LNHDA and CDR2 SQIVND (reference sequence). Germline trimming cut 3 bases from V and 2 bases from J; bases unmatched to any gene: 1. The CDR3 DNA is TGTGCCAGTAGTATGGGGACAGGGGGCAACTATGGCTACACCTTC. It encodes CASSMGTGGNYGYTF. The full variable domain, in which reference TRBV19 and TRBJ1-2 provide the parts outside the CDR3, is DGGITQSPKYLFRKEGQNVTLSCEQNLNHDAMYWYRQDPGQGLRLIYYSQIVNDFQKGDIAEGYSVSREKKESFPLTVTSAQKNPTAFYLCASSMGTGGNYGYTFGSGTRLTVV.

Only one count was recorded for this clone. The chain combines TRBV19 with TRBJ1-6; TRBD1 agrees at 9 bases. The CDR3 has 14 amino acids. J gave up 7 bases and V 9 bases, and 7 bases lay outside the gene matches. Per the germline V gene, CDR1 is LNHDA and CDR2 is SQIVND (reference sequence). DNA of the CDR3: TGTGCCAGCGATCCGGGACAGGGAAATTCACCCCTCCACTTT. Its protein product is CASDPGQGNSPLHF.

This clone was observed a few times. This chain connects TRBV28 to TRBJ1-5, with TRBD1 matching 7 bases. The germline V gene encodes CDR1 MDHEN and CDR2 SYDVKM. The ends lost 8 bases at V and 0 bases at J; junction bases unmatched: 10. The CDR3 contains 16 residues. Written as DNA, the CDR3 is TGTGCCAGCGCGGGACAGATGTATAATAGCAATCAGCCCCAGCATTTT. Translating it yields CASAGQMYNSNQPQHF.

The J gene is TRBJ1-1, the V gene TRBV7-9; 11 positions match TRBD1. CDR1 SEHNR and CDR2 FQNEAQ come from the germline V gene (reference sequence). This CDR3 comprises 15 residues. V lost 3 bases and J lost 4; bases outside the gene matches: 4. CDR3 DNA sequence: TGTGCCAGCAGCTTCGGGACAGGGGGTTCCACTGAAGCTTTCTTT. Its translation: CASSFGTGGSTEAFF.

CDR3 residues: CASSPNPMSSGNTIYF. CDR3 DNA: TGTGCCAGCTCACCAAACCCAATGAGCTCTGGAAACACCATATATTTT. J is TRBJ1-3 and V is TRBV18; no firm D call. V lost 2 bases and J lost 0, with 11 bases in between. The V gene's germline CDR1 is KGHSH and CDR2 LQKENI. CDR3 length: 16 residues.

The CDR3 coding sequence is TGTGCCAGCAGCTTGGCCGTGGGGACAGGGGGACAGGGCTACGAGCAGTACTTC. It translates to CASSLAVGTGGQGYEQYF. The genes are TRBV5-4 and TRBJ2-7; 11 bases match TRBD1. CDR1 SGHNT and CDR2 YYREEE come from the germline V gene (reference sequence). This CDR3 contains 18 residues. The ends lost 0 bases at V and 3 bases at J; junction bases unmatched: 11.

The chain's CDR3 is CASSLFGKNIQYF. CDR3 DNA sequence: TGTGCCAGCAGTTTGTTCGGGAAAAACATTCAGTACTTC. V is TRBV27 and J is TRBJ2-4; D remains unclear. This CDR3 is built from 13 residues. The germline V gene encodes CDR1 MNHEY and CDR2 SMNVEV (reference sequence). V gave up 3 bases and J gave up 4 bases, with 7 bases separating them.

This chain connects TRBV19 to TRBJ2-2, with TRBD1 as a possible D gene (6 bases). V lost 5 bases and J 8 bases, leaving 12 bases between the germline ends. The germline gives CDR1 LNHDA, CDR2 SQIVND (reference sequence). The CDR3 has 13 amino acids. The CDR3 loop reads CASSLQGFGELFF. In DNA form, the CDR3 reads TGTGCCAGTAGTCTCCAGGGGTTTGGGGAGCTGTTTTTT.

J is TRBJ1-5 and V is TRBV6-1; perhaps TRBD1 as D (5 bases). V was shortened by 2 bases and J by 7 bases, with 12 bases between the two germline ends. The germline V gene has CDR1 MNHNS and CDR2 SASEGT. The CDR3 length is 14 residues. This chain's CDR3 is CASSELRARQPQHF. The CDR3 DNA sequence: TGTGCCAGCAGTGAACTCAGGGCACGGCAGCCCCAGCATTTT.

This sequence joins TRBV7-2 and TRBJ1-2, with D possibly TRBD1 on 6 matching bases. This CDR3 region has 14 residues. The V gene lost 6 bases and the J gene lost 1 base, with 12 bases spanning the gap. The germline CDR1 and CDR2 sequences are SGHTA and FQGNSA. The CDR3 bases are TGTGCCAGCAGACCAACAGGGTTTAACTATGGCTACACCTTC. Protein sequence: CASRPTGFNYGYTF.

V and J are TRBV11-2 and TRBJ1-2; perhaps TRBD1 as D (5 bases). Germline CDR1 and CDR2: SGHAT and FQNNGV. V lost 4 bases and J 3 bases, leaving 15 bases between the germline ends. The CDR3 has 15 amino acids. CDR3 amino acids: CASSSLESRDYGYTF. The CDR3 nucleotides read TGTGCCAGCAGCTCCCTTGAATCCAGGGACTATGGCTACACCTTC.

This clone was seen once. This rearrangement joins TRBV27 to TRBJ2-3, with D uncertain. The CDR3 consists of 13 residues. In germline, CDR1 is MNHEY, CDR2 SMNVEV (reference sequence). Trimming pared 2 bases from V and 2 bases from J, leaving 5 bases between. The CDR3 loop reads CASSLLLTDTQYF. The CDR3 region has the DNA TGTGCCAGCAGTTTACTCCTCACAGATACGCAGTATTTT.

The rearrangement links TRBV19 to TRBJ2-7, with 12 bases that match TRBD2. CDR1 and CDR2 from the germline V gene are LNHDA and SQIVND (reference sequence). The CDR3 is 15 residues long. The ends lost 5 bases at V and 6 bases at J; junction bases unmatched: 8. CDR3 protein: CASSPRTSGVTEQYF. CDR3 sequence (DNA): TGTGCCAGTAGTCCCCGGACTAGCGGGGTGACCGAGCAGTACTTC.